This is a list of T cell receptor beta chains from one sample in a study of response to subunit inactivated influenza vaccine. TCRdb independently ran MiXCR on the RT-PCR reads; one entry per CDR3 protein. The sample lists around 530,000 distinct CDR3 sequences, 12% occurring once. This specimen was PBMCs from blood, taken on the day of vaccination. The receptors come from a man aged 50 to 60 who received an inactivated influenza vaccine. Each CDR3 is given with its conserved first and last residue. The D gene is left open where the match is weak. The size entry is marked missing in some rows and otherwise reads once, few, many or a size class.

D	J	size	V	CDR3	DNA
.	TRBJ2-7	few	TRBV20-1	CSASETRDYEQYF	TGCAGTGCTAGTGAGACTAGGGACTACGAGCAGTACTTC
TRBD1	TRBJ2-6	few	TRBV5-5	CASSLAAGGRSGANVLTF	TGTGCCAGCAGCTTGGCCGCAGGGGGCAGATCTGGGGCCAACGTCCTGACTTTC
.	TRBJ2-2	.	TRBV10-3	CAISGGGGDANTGELFF	TGTGCCATCAGTGGGGGAGGGGGCGATGCGAACACCGGGGAGCTGTTTTTT
TRBD1	TRBJ1-2	.	TRBV19	CASSMSYRGGYTF	TGTGCCAGTAGTATGTCCTACAGGGGTGGCTACACCTTC
TRBD1	TRBJ2-7	.	TRBV27	CASSRQGTDEQYF	TGTGCCAGCAGCCGACAGGGGACCGACGAGCAGTACTTC
.	TRBJ1-5	.	TRBV7-2	CASSLARLGNQPQHF	TGTGCCAGCAGCTTAGCAAGGCTAGGGAACCAGCCCCAGCATTTT
.	TRBJ2-3	.	TRBV11-1	CASSVDSYNTQYF	TGTGCCAGCAGTGTGGACAGCTATAATACGCAGTATTTT
TRBD2	TRBJ2-7	few	TRBV29-1	CSVEFRLAGAYEQYF	TGCAGCGTTGAATTTCGACTAGCGGGAGCCTACGAGCAGTACTTC
.	TRBJ2-2	many	TRBV4-3	CASSQVPRTAGELFF	TGCGCCAGCAGCCAAGTCCCCAGGACAGCCGGGGAGCTGTTTTTT
.	TRBJ1-1	few	TRBV6-2/TRBV6-3	CASSYEQYTEAFF	TGTGCCAGCAGTTACGAACAGTACACTGAAGCTTTCTTT
.	TRBJ2-1	.	TRBV5-1	CASSIGTIGNEQFF	TGCGCCAGCAGCATCGGGACCATCGGGAATGAGCAGTTCTTC
.	TRBJ2-2	.	TRBV5-1	CASSFLIGAENTGELFF	TGCGCCAGCAGCTTTTTAATCGGGGCAGAAAACACCGGGGAGCTGTTTTTT
.	TRBJ1-2	few	TRBV20-1	CSARDAGLGGGYTF	TGCAGTGCTAGAGATGCCGGGTTGGGGGGCGGCTACACCTTC
.	TRBJ1-1	few	TRBV19	CASSSQALITEAFF	TGTGCCAGTAGCAGTCAGGCTCTTATCACTGAAGCTTTCTTT
.	TRBJ1-1	once	TRBV27	CASSYVVSEAFF	TGTGCCAGCAGTTACGTTGTTTCTGAAGCTTTCTTT
TRBD1	TRBJ2-1	.	TRBV5-1	CASSLAGTGQYNEQFF	TGCGCCAGCAGCTTGGCCGGGACAGGACAATACAATGAGCAGTTCTTC
.	TRBJ2-7	few	TRBV3-1	CASSQDPGRSYEQYF	TGTGCCAGCAGCCAAGATCCAGGGAGGTCCTACGAGCAGTACTTC
TRBD2	TRBJ2-5	many	TRBV9	CASSVTGGETQYF	TGTGCCAGCAGCGTGACGGGGGGGGAGACCCAGTACTTC
.	TRBJ2-7	.	TRBV4-1	CASSRTAGTYEQYF	TGCGCCAGCAGCCGAACTGCAGGTACCTACGAGCAGTACTTC
.	TRBJ2-3	few	TRBV6-2/TRBV6-3	CASKWGFEFDTQYF	TGTGCCAGCAAGTGGGGTTTTGAATTTGATACGCAGTATTTT
.	TRBJ2-1	.	TRBV5-6	CASSWYHNEQFF	TGTGCCAGCAGCTGGTATCACAATGAGCAGTTCTTC
TRBD2	TRBJ2-5	.	TRBV4-2	CASSQDIAGGQRETQYF	TGTGCCAGCAGCCAAGATATAGCGGGAGGGCAGCGAGAGACCCAGTACTTC
.	TRBJ1-5	few	TRBV9	CASSVIGEQPQHF	TGTGCCAGCAGCGTAATCGGCGAGCAGCCCCAGCATTTT
TRBD2	TRBJ2-3	.	TRBV18	CASSPSLADTDTQYF	TGTGCCAGCTCACCAAGTCTAGCGGACACAGATACGCAGTATTTT
.	TRBJ2-5	.	TRBV11-2	CASSTEETQYF	TGTGCCAGCAGCACGGAAGAGACCCAGTACTTC
.	TRBJ2-3	.	TRBV7-6	CASSLLGKDTDTQYF	TGTGCCAGCAGCTTACTTGGGAAAGACACAGATACGCAGTATTTT
TRBD1	TRBJ2-5	many	TRBV4-1	CASSPQGQGVETQYF	TGCGCCAGCAGCCCTCAAGGACAGGGGGTAGAGACCCAGTACTTC
.	TRBJ1-3	.	TRBV20-1	CSASTGGRGSGNTIYF	TGCAGTGCTAGTACCGGCGGCAGGGGTTCTGGAAACACCATATATTTT
.	TRBJ1-1	.	TRBV5-1	CASSFTPEAFF	TGCGCCAGCAGCTTTACCCCTGAAGCTTTCTTT
.	TRBJ2-3	many	TRBV5-1	CASSQGGVSTDTQYF	TGCGCCAGCAGCCAAGGAGGCGTAAGCACAGATACGCAGTATTTT
TRBD1	TRBJ1-5	.	TRBV12-3/TRBV12-4	CASSPSWGQGNQPQHF	TGTGCCAGCAGTCCCTCCTGGGGACAGGGCAATCAGCCCCAGCATTTT
.	TRBJ2-7	few	TRBV28	CASSSVREPYEQYF	TGTGCCAGCAGTTCTGTCAGGGAGCCCTACGAGCAGTACTTC
.	TRBJ2-3	few	TRBV5-6	CASSLRQLNLGDTQYF	TGTGCCAGCAGCTTGAGGCAGCTGAACTTGGGAGATACGCAGTATTTT
.	TRBJ1-1	once	TRBV20-1	CSATTSWGNTEAFF	TGCAGTGCCACAACCTCGTGGGGGAACACTGAAGCTTTCTTT
.	TRBJ2-7	.	TRBV2	CASNRAGFSYEQYF	TGTGCCAGCAACAGAGCAGGGTTCTCCTACGAGCAGTACTTC
.	TRBJ1-2	.	TRBV18	CASCVAANYGYTF	TGTGCCAGCTGTGTCGCAGCTAACTATGGCTACACCTTC
TRBD1	TRBJ2-3	few	TRBV10-3	CAISADRVNTQYF	TGTGCCATCAGCGCAGACAGGGTAAATACGCAGTATTTT
.	TRBJ2-5	few	TRBV7-2	CASSARRGYPQETQYF	TGTGCCAGCAGCGCCCGAAGGGGGTACCCCCAAGAGACCCAGTACTTC
.	TRBJ2-1	.	TRBV29-1	CSVKGPRLGNEQFF	TGCAGCGTGAAGGGACCACGACTCGGCAATGAGCAGTTCTTC
.	TRBJ2-5	.	TRBV5-1	CASSLGTGLKETQYF	TGCGCCAGCAGCTTGGGCACAGGCCTAAAAGAGACCCAGTACTTC
TRBD2	TRBJ2-7	.	TRBV9	CASSVGAGGEQYF	TGTGCCAGCAGCGTAGGGGCGGGAGGCGAGCAGTACTTC
TRBD1	TRBJ1-5	.	TRBV9	CASSEGTGGNNQPQHF	TGTGCCAGCAGCGAGGGGACAGGGGGCAACAATCAGCCCCAGCATTTT
TRBD2	TRBJ2-1	few	TRBV12-3/TRBV12-4	CASSMTSGGTRMFF	TGTGCCAGCAGTATGACTAGCGGGGGTACCAGGATGTTCTTC
TRBD2	TRBJ2-1	.	TRBV9	CASSVAGGPNNEQFF	TGTGCCAGCAGCGTAGCGGGAGGGCCAAATAATGAGCAGTTCTTC
.	TRBJ1-2	many	TRBV12-3/TRBV12-4	CASSSQGDYGYTF	TGTGCCAGCAGTTCTCAGGGAGACTATGGCTACACCTTC
.	TRBJ1-3	many	TRBV11-2	CASSIPRGPTIYF	TGTGCCAGCAGCATTCCCCGAGGGCCGACCATATATTTT
.	TRBJ1-6	few	TRBV5-5	CASSLPGRNSPLHF	TGTGCCAGCAGCTTACCGGGACGAAATTCACCCCTCCACTTT
TRBD2	TRBJ2-4	few	TRBV7-6	CASSLALEREGREVKNIQYF	TGTGCCAGCAGCTTAGCGCTCGAGCGGGAGGGCCGTGAGGTCAAAAACATTCAGTACTTC
.	TRBJ2-7	.	TRBV11-2	CASSLGVAREQYF	TGTGCCAGCAGCTTAGGGGTAGCCCGCGAGCAGTACTTC
.	TRBJ2-3	few	TRBV4-3	CASSQVDRREPTDTQYF	TGCGCCAGCAGCCAAGTAGATAGACGGGAGCCAACAGATACGCAGTATTTT
TRBD2	TRBJ2-3	few	TRBV10-3	CAIKTSGTDTQYF	TGTGCCATCAAGACTAGCGGCACAGATACGCAGTATTTT
TRBD1	TRBJ2-1	many	TRBV7-9	CASSSYGTGGEQFF	TGTGCCAGCAGCTCGTACGGGACAGGAGGGGAGCAGTTCTTC
.	TRBJ2-1	.	TRBV20-1	CSARGQTYNEQFF	TGCAGTGCTAGAGGGCAGACTTACAATGAGCAGTTCTTC
.	TRBJ2-7	.	TRBV2	CASSESWAVREQYF	TGTGCCAGCAGTGAAAGCTGGGCGGTGCGGGAGCAGTACTTC
.	TRBJ2-1	.	TRBV4-3	CASSQGRGANNEQFF	TGCGCCAGCAGCCAAGGCAGGGGGGCAAACAATGAGCAGTTCTTC